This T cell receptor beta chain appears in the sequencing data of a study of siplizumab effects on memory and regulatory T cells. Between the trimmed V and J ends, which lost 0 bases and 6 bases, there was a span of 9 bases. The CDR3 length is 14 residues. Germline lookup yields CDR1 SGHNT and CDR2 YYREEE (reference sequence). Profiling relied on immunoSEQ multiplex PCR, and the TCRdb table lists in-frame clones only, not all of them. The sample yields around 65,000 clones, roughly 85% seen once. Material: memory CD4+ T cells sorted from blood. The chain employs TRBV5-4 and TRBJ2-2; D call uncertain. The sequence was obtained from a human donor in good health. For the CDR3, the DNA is TGTGCCAGCAGCTTGGGCCGAATCCCCGGGGAGCTGTTTTTT. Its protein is CASSLGRIPGELFF.